The 12 T cell receptor beta chains below were found in one sample sequenced in a study of T cells in Graves' hyperthyroidism and ophthalmopathy. The source material, RNA transcripts, was used to amplify TCR beta CDR3 regions. The HTBI set primed first-round TCR CDR3 RT-PCR. Each CDR3 protein is one row after TCRdb ran MiXCR on the multiplex PCR reads. The sample consists of about 410,000 distinct CDR3 sequences, under 15% of them appearing once. Sequences were obtained from blood. All receptors derive from a man between 18 and 35 years old with Graves' ophthalmopathy.

This clonotype was picked up many times. CDR3 DNA sequence: TGTGCCAGCAGTGATGGTAGCGGGGTGACAGATACGCAGTATTTT. Amino acids: CASSDGSGVTDTQYF. The rearrangement uses TRBV2 and TRBJ2-3, with 8 bases lining up with TRBD2. V shed 3 bases and J 3 bases; nucleotides not matched to a gene: 5. The germline gives CDR1 SNHLY, CDR2 FYNNEI. The CDR3 contains 15 residues. Full variable domain (remainder filled in from reference TRBV2 and TRBJ2-3): EPEVTQTPSHQVTQMGQEVILRCVPISNHLYFYWYRQILGQKVEFLVSFYNNEISEKSEIFDDQFSVERPDGSNFTLKIRSTKLEDSAMYFCASSDGSGVTDTQYFGPGTRLTVL.

In this sample, this clonotype turned up a few times. CDR3 in DNA: TGCGCCAGCAGCCAAGATGCCCTGGGACAGATGCTGGATGGCCCCGACTATGGCTACACCTTC. Residues: CASSQDALGQMLDGPDYGYTF. V and J are TRBV4-1 and TRBJ1-2; the match to TRBD1 covers 7 bases. The CDR3 totals 21 residues. The germline gives CDR1 MGHRA, CDR2 YSYEKL. The ends lost 0 bases at V and 3 bases at J; junction bases unmatched: 22.

Many counts were recorded for this clonotype. The gene calls are TRBV15 and TRBJ1-1, with 11 bases that match TRBD1. The V gene end was trimmed by 5 bases and the J gene end by 3 bases; junction bases not matched to a gene: 2. The CDR3 loop spans 14 amino acids. Germline V gene sequence: CDR1 LNHNV, CDR2 YYDKDF (reference sequence). This chain's CDR3 is CATSGTGGDTEAFF. The CDR3 DNA is TGTGCCACCAGCGGGACAGGGGGGGACACTGAAGCTTTCTTT.

The chain recombines TRBV11-2 with TRBJ2-5, with D possibly TRBD2 on 6 matching bases. The CDR3 covers 16 residues. Germline CDR1 reads SGHAT; CDR2 reads FQNNGV. Trimming removed 6 bases at V and 5 bases at J, with 22 bases between. The CDR3 reads CASSLSGTFVPETQYF. The CDR3 bases are TGTGCCAGCAGTCTGTCGGGGACTTTTGTTCCGGAGACCCAGTACTTC.

In this sample, this clonotype turned up many times. V usage is TRBV29-1 and J usage is TRBJ2-2; 7 bases are a match to TRBD2. Germline V gene lookup returns CDR1 SQVTM and CDR2 ANQGSEA. With 6 bases clipped from V and 0 bases from J, the junction kept 7 bases outside the gene matches. CDR3 length equals 15 residues. CDR3 coding DNA: TGCAGCGTCCGACTAGCATCTGCGAACACCGGGGAGCTGTTTTTT. Amino acid sequence: CSVRLASANTGELFF.

This clonotype was detected ten times or more. The chain is built from TRBV7-9 and TRBJ2-1; 7 nucleotides agree with TRBD2. This CDR3 spans 14 amino acids. The J segment lost 5 bases and the V segment lost 0 bases, leaving 1 base of the junction unmatched. Germline lookup yields CDR1 SEHNR and CDR2 FQNEAQ (reference sequence). CDR3 sequence reads: CASSLAGGDNEQFF. The DNA for the CDR3 is TGTGCCAGCAGCTTAGCGGGGGGGGACAATGAGCAGTTCTTC. Filled out from reference TRBV7-9 and TRBJ2-1, the complete variable domain reads DTGVSQNPRHKITKRGQNVTFRCDPISEHNRLYWYRQTLGQGPEFLTYFQNEAQLEKSRLLSDRFSAERPKGSFSTLEIQRTEQGDSAMYLCASSLAGGDNEQFFGPGTRLTVL.

With respect to this clonotype: A single base separates this from a much larger clone, so it may be a read error. The chain joins TRBV5-1 to TRBJ2-7; unclear D gene. The CDR3 is 14 residues long. V shed 0 bases and J shed 7 bases, with 14 bases lying between them. From germline, CDR1 is SGHRS and CDR2 YFSETQ. CDR3 region: CASSLGVRMGEQYF. The CDR3 nucleotides read TGCGCCAGCAGCTTGGGGGTCAGGATGGGTGAGCAGTACTTC.

This clonotype turned up a few times. This sequence joins TRBV5-1 and TRBJ2-7, with D perhaps matching TRBD2 (5 bases). V was clipped by 4 bases and J by 2 bases, with 19 bases between them. Per the germline V gene, CDR1 is SGHRS and CDR2 is YFSETQ. The CDR3 loop spans 16 amino acids. The CDR3 bases are TGCGCCAGCAGCCCGGAGGTTTTTGGCGGGCCCTACGAGCAGTACTTC. As protein: CASSPEVFGGPYEQYF.

This clonotype has a count of ten or more. This chain joins TRBV6-1 and TRBJ1-5; 10 nucleotides agree with TRBD1. This CDR3 is 19 amino acids long. The V gene's germline CDR1 is MNHNS and CDR2 SASEGT. With V trimmed by 5 bases and J by 1 base, 14 bases remained unmatched. CDR3 amino acids: CASSSNRDRGSVSNQPQHF. CDR3 coding DNA: TGTGCCAGCAGTTCCAACCGGGACAGGGGATCCGTAAGCAATCAGCCCCAGCATTTT.

This clonotype was found many times. V is TRBV15 and J is TRBJ2-7; either TRBD1 or TRBD2 may fit D (5 bases each). Germline CDR1 and CDR2: LNHNV and YYDKDF (reference sequence). Between the trimmed V and J ends, which lost 1 base and 0 bases, there was a span of 13 bases. The CDR3 contains 16 residues. The CDR3 spells CATSRAPGTVSYEQYF. The CDR3 nucleotides are TGTGCCACCAGCAGAGCCCCCGGGACGGTCTCCTACGAGCAGTACTTC.

The sample holds many counts of this clonotype. The chain has TRBV7-9 and TRBJ2-2; no clear D. The CDR3 is made up of 13 amino acids. Germline CDR1 is SEHNR and CDR2 is FQNEAQ (reference sequence). The germline V and J ends were trimmed by 4 bases and 6 bases, with 9 bases remaining between them. The chain's CDR3 is CASSSVGAGELFF. The CDR3 DNA reads TGTGCCAGCAGCTCCGTCGGAGCCGGGGAGCTGTTTTTT. Filled out from reference TRBV7-9 and TRBJ2-2, the complete variable domain reads DTGVSQNPRHKITKRGQNVTFRCDPISEHNRLYWYRQTLGQGPEFLTYFQNEAQLEKSRLLSDRFSAERPKGSFSTLEIQRTEQGDSAMYLCASSSVGAGELFFGEGSRLTVL.

This clonotype was seen repeatedly, ten times or more. The CDR3 loop reads CASTSGGAGTTEAFF. The CDR3 DNA reads as TGTGCCAGCACCTCGGGGGGGGCCGGGACCACTGAAGCTTTCTTT. This chain links TRBV6-1 with TRBJ1-1; D perhaps matches TRBD1 (6 bases). The length of the CDR3 is 15 residues. The ends were cut back, 7 bases at V and 4 bases at J, with 19 bases in the middle. Germline CDR1 MNHNS, CDR2 SASEGT.